The 20 T cell receptor beta chains listed next were all sequenced from one sample in a study of blood T cell repertoires in COVID-19. The data were produced by immunoSEQ multiplex PCR, yet TCRdb's version contains in-frame clones alone and is incomplete. Of about 260,000 clones detected, 70% to 90% appear once; the ten largest clones hold approximately 0.7%. The sequenced sample consisted of peripheral blood. All receptors come from a human donor in a cohort sampled during active COVID-19.

This chain links TRBV6-5 with TRBJ1-3, with a possible D match to TRBD1 (6 bases). CDR1 and CDR2 (germline): MNHEY, SVGAGI. The CDR3 has 14 residues. With 6 bases removed from V and 0 bases from J, the gap between germline ends came to 9 bases. The DNA of the CDR3 is TGTGCCAGCAGAGAGACAGGCTCTGGAAACACCATATATTTT. Its translation is CASRETGSGNTIYF.

This chain connects TRBV9 to TRBJ2-5; 7 nucleotides line up with TRBD1. V trimming: 2 bases; J trimming: 5 bases; junction bases outside the gene matches: 6. CDR3 length: 14 amino acids. CDR1 is SGDLS, CDR2 YYNGEE, per germline. This CDR3 is CASSVPGGRETQYF. CDR3 in DNA: TGTGCCAGCAGCGTTCCAGGGGGAAGGGAGACCCAGTACTTC.

The genes are TRBV30 and TRBJ2-7; TRBD2 matches at 10 bases. CDR1 is GTSNPN and CDR2 is SVGIG in the germline V gene (reference sequence). The V and J ends lost 5 bases and 3 bases, in that order; junction bases with no gene match: 7. The CDR3 has 14 residues. The CDR3 DNA reads TGTGCCTGGGCTAGACTAGCGGGCCACTACGAGCAGTACTTC. Protein sequence: CAWARLAGHYEQYF.

This clone appeared a few times. V usage is TRBV6-6 and J usage is TRBJ2-1; TRBD2 aligns across 11 bases. The V gene's germline CDR1 is MNHNY and CDR2 SVGAGI (reference sequence). The CDR3 contains 17 residues. Trimming removed 5 bases from V and 9 bases from J; junction bases left unmatched: 15. For the CDR3, the DNA is TGTGCCAGCAGTCCACCCCGGGATAGCGGGAGGGTACGTGAGCAGTTCTTC. Encoded protein: CASSPPRDSGRVREQFF.

This clone was detected only once. This rearrangement joins TRBV27 to TRBJ2-5; TRBD2 agrees at 10 bases. CDR3 size: 16 residues. With 8 bases clipped from V and 5 bases from J, the junction kept 14 bases outside the gene matches. Looked up from germline, CDR1 is MNHEY and CDR2 is SMNVEV (reference sequence). CDR3 bases: TGTGCCAGCCGGGGAGGGCTAGCGGGAGTCGGGGAGACCCAGTACTTC. The encoded protein is CASRGGLAGVGETQYF.

This chain uses TRBV11-3 with TRBJ1-3; no reliable D call. V lost 1 base and J lost 0, with 10 bases in between. The CDR3 runs 16 residues. CDR1 and CDR2 from the germline V gene are SGHNT and YENEEA. CDR3 region: CASSLGASNSGNTIYF. The CDR3 DNA is TGTGCCAGCAGCTTAGGGGCCAGCAACTCTGGAAACACCATATATTTT.

The CDR3 reads CASRNDRPPNQPQHF. CDR3 nucleotides: TGTGCCAGCAGAAATGACAGGCCTCCGAATCAGCCCCAGCATTTT. The V gene is TRBV2, the J gene TRBJ1-5; D may be TRBD1 (6 bases). The germline V gene has CDR1 SNHLY and CDR2 FYNNEI. V was pared by 6 bases and J by 4 bases, with 16 bases between. The CDR3 totals 15 residues.

The V gene is TRBV28, the J gene TRBJ1-6; unclear D gene. Trimming took 8 bases from V and 0 from J, leaving 17 bases between them. The CDR3 sequence is 17 residues long. Looked up from germline, CDR1 is MDHEN and CDR2 is SYDVKM. CDR3 in DNA: TGTGCCAGCGGGCGGCGAGCGGTGAGCTCCTATAATTCACCCCTCCACTTT. Amino acids: CASGRRAVSSYNSPLHF.

This clone was seen more than once but under ten times. This chain joins TRBV18 and TRBJ2-6, with a possible D match to TRBD1 (5 bases). The CDR3 has 24 residues. The V gene lost 1 base and the J gene lost 1 base, with 32 bases spanning the gap. Germline V lookup: CDR1 KGHSH, CDR2 LQKENI. CDR3 in amino acids: CASSPLSQGGSRPDRISGANVLTF. The CDR3 DNA is TGTGCCAGCTCACCACTGTCTCAGGGCGGTAGTAGACCCGACCGTATATCTGGGGCCAACGTCCTGACTTTC.

This clone appeared once. The chain carries TRBV4-2 and TRBJ1-1, with a possible D match to TRBD1 (6 bases). Trimming removed 0 bases from V and 7 bases from J, with 9 bases in between. Per the germline V gene, CDR1 is LGHNA and CDR2 is YNFKEQ. The CDR3 runs to 13 residues. The DNA for the CDR3 is TGTGCCAGCAGCCAAGACCGCAGGGGTGAAGCTTTCTTT. Encoded protein: CASSQDRRGEAFF.

The chain combines TRBV5-6 with TRBJ1-1; unclear D gene. The CDR3 totals 12 residues. Trimming stripped 4 bases from V and 4 bases from J, with 8 bases between. Germline CDR1 is SGHDT and CDR2 is YYEEEE. The CDR3 bases are TGTGCCAGCAGCCTAGGTGCCACTGAAGCTTTCTTT. Residues: CASSLGATEAFF.

J is TRBJ2-7 and V is TRBV10-3; 7 bases are a match to TRBD2. Germline CDR1 reads ENHRY; CDR2 reads SYGVKD. The CDR3 loop spans 18 amino acids. V trimming: 0 bases; J trimming: 5 bases; junction bases outside the gene matches: 16. The CDR3 sequence: CAISESSAGRASTDEQYF. CDR3 coding DNA: TGTGCCATCAGTGAGTCGAGTGCAGGGAGGGCCTCGACAGACGAGCAGTACTTC.

The V and J genes are TRBV4-3 and TRBJ2-7, with 10 nucleotides matching TRBD2. The CDR3 is 17 residues long. The junction had 8 bases not matched to a gene; V was cut back by 0 bases and J by 3 bases. In germline, CDR1 is LGHNA, CDR2 YSLEER. CDR3: CASSQDLAGGRLYEQYF. The CDR3 nucleotides are TGCGCCAGCAGCCAAGACTTAGCGGGGGGAAGGCTCTACGAGCAGTACTTC.

A few counts support this clone. The CDR3 nucleotides read TGTGCCAGCAGCCTCCCTAGGGAGGAGCAGTTCTTC. Translating it yields CASSLPREEQFF. The chain has TRBV7-3 and TRBJ2-1; D may be TRBD2 (5 bases). The V gene lost 5 bases and the J gene lost 10 bases, with 12 bases spanning the gap. The CDR3 sequence is 12 residues long. Germline values: CDR1 SGHTA, CDR2 FQGTGA.

The CDR3 DNA is TGTGCCAGCAGCCCCGGGACAGGGGCCACCGGGGAGCTGTTTTTT. Translation gives CASSPGTGATGELFF. The chain couples TRBV5-6 to TRBJ2-2, with 10 positions matching TRBD1. Germline V gene lookup returns CDR1 SGHDT and CDR2 YYEEEE. The CDR3 extends over 15 amino acids. The V and J ends lost 4 bases and 4 bases, in that order; junction bases with no gene match: 4.

The rearrangement links TRBV4-3 to TRBJ1-4; TRBD1 agrees at 7 bases. The CDR3 covers 17 residues. After removal of 1 base from V and 3 bases from J, the junction contained 8 bases not matched to a gene. CDR1 and CDR2 (germline): LGHNA, YSLEER. CDR3 amino acids: CASSQGGDGTANEKLFF. In DNA, the CDR3 is TGCGCCAGCAGCCAAGGAGGGGACGGGACAGCTAATGAAAAACTGTTTTTT.

The V and J genes are TRBV20-1 and TRBJ2-7; 8 bases fit TRBD2. Per the germline V gene, CDR1 is DFQATT and CDR2 is SNEGSKA (reference sequence). The CDR3 spans 15 residues. The ends lost 3 bases at V and 0 bases at J; junction bases unmatched: 7. The CDR3 DNA is TGCAGTGCTAGTAATAGGCGGGAGGCCTCCTACGAGCAGTACTTC. Amino acids: CSASNRREASYEQYF.

The V and J genes are TRBV4-3 and TRBJ2-1, with D maybe TRBD2 (6 bases). The CDR3 sequence is 15 residues long. CDR1 and CDR2 (germline): LGHNA, YSLEER. Trimming stripped 4 bases from V and 2 bases from J, with 12 bases between. The CDR3 coding sequence is TGCGCCAGCAGCCGCGGGACGGGAGCCTACAATGAGCAGTTCTTC. Amino acids: CASSRGTGAYNEQFF.

Comment on this clone: Other DNA sequences in the sample encode the same CDR3. V is TRBV6-5 and J is TRBJ2-7, with 7 nucleotides matching TRBD1. Germline loops: CDR1 MNHEY, CDR2 SVGAGI. The ends lost 0 bases at V and 0 bases at J; junction bases unmatched: 5. CDR3 length: 16 amino acids. This CDR3 reads CASSYSTGESSYEQYF. The CDR3 coding sequence is TGTGCCAGCAGTTACTCCACAGGGGAGAGCTCCTACGAGCAGTACTTC.

This chain links TRBV5-6 with TRBJ1-1; D gene ambiguous. This CDR3 has 11 amino acids. V dropped 1 base and J dropped 6 bases, with 4 bases sitting between them. Per the germline V gene, CDR1 is SGHDT and CDR2 is YYEEEE. The CDR3 protein is CASSLYAEAFF. The CDR3 DNA sequence: TGTGCCAGCAGCTTGTATGCTGAAGCTTTCTTT.